This T cell receptor beta chain was sequenced during a study of T cells after yellow fever vaccination. Each CDR3 protein is one row after TCRdb ran MiXCR on the 5' RACE reads. Of around 350,000 distinct CDR3 sequences in the sample, around 10% were seen once. This clonotype has just a few counts. The CDR3 length is 15 residues. Germline CDR1 and CDR2: LGHNA and YNFKEQ. The trim removed 2 bases at V and 0 bases at J, leaving 2 bases unmatched. The TCR originated in a man younger than 35 who received the YFV17D yellow fever vaccine. Sequencing used PBMCs, obtained on the day of the first yellow fever vaccination. The gene calls are TRBV4-2 and TRBJ2-5, with 8 positions matching TRBD2. The CDR3 bases are TGTGCCAGCAGCCAAAGGCGGGGGGACCAAGAGACCCAGTACTTC. Translating gives CASSQRRGDQETQYF.